The 8 T cell receptor beta chains reported below all come from one sample, sequenced in a study of human T cells and chemical hapten exposure. The sample's time point: patch test 2, 6 weeks after DPC sensitization. Treatment: therapeutic diphenylcyclopropenone sensitization with weekly scalp DPC. MiXCR was run by TCRdb on the RACE reads, yielding one entry per CDR3 protein. The table has tens of thousands of distinct CDR3 sequences, about 9.3% seen once; the top ten hold around 7.3%. Sample: whole blood, taken in connection with sensitization to the hapten diphenylcyclopropenone (DPC). These receptors were taken from a woman aged 45-60 years with alopecia areata. Some clones in this sample may be carry-over from other donors' samples.

This clonotype was seen at least ten times. The CDR3 sequence is CSVKRAAGRPGDTQYF. For the CDR3, the DNA is TGCAGCGTCAAAAGGGCGGCGGGACGACCTGGGGATACGCAGTATTTT. The gene calls are TRBV29-1 and TRBJ2-3, with D possibly matching TRBD2 (6 bases). V gave up 6 bases and J gave up 6 bases, with 25 bases separating them. CDR3 length: 16 residues. Germline assignment: CDR1 SQVTM and CDR2 ANQGSEA.

This clonotype was found a few times. The chain employs TRBV2 and TRBJ2-7, with a tentative D call TRBD1 (6 bases). Germline V CDR1 and CDR2: SNHLY, FYNNEI. The CDR3 contains 15 residues. V lost 5 bases, J lost 5 bases, and 19 bases lay in between. The CDR3 is CASSLQGHLVNEQYF. The CDR3 region has the DNA TGTGCCAGCAGTCTACAGGGCCACTTGGTCAACGAGCAGTACTTC.

This clonotype has more than one count but fewer than ten. The rearrangement uses TRBV11-2 and TRBJ2-1; D may be TRBD1 (6 bases). The CDR3 has 15 residues. Trimming took 3 bases from V and 6 from J, leaving 15 bases between them. Germline loops: CDR1 SGHAT, CDR2 FQNNGV. In nucleotides, the CDR3 is TGTGCCAGCAGCTTGGGCAGAAGGGGGTCCAATGAGCAGTTCTTC. This translates into CASSLGRRGSNEQFF.

This clonotype was picked up a small number of times. This sequence joins TRBV7-9 and TRBJ1-4; D is possibly TRBD1 (6 bases). The CDR3 covers 16 residues. Germline V CDR1 and CDR2: SEHNR, FQNEAQ (reference sequence). The V end was cut by 5 bases, the J end by 8 bases, with 21 bases between. The CDR3 sequence is CASSPGVYLGREKLFF. As DNA, the CDR3 is TGTGCCAGCAGCCCAGGGGTATATCTGGGTAGGGAAAAACTGTTTTTT.

This clonotype appeared many times. The chain joins TRBV20-1 to TRBJ2-7, with D tentatively TRBD2 (7 bases). Germline V gene lookup returns CDR1 DFQATT and CDR2 SNEGSKA (reference sequence). CDR3 length: 13 residues. The V gene lost 6 bases and the J gene lost 9 bases, with 21 bases spanning the gap. The chain's CDR3 is CSAAGGAGKGQYF. The CDR3 coding sequence is TGCAGTGCGGCTGGGGGGGCCGGTAAGGGGCAGTACTTC.

This clonotype has a count of ten or more. The gene calls are TRBV7-9 and TRBJ2-1; D is unresolved. CDR1 SEHNR and CDR2 FQNEAQ come from the germline V gene (reference sequence). This CDR3 is built from 12 residues. Trimming shortened V by 5 bases and J by 10 bases, and 12 bases separated the two germline ends. This CDR3 reads CASSPTTGEQFF. In DNA, the CDR3 is TGTGCCAGCAGCCCTACGACCGGGGAGCAGTTCTTC.

This clonotype was counted between two and nine times. V is TRBV19 and J is TRBJ2-1, with 12 bases that match TRBD1. The CDR3 extends over 13 amino acids. The J segment lost 9 bases and the V segment lost 7 bases, leaving 4 bases of the junction unmatched. Looked up from germline, CDR1 is LNHDA and CDR2 is SQIVND (reference sequence). CDR3 region: CASIGTGGGEQFF. Here the CDR3 DNA reads TGTGCCAGTATCGGGACAGGGGGCGGTGAGCAGTTCTTC.

This clonotype has a single count. A much larger clone differs by one base, so this may be a read error. This chain uses TRBV19 with TRBJ1-5, with unresolved D. Germline V lookup: CDR1 LNHDA, CDR2 SQIVND (reference sequence). V gave up 2 bases and J gave up 6 bases, with 8 bases separating them. This CDR3 comprises 13 residues. DNA of the CDR3: TGTGCCAGTAGTATAACGAAGATTCAGCCCCAGCATTTT. Translating gives CASSITKIQPQHF.